The present T cell receptor beta chain was sequenced within a study of blood T cell repertoires in COVID-19. Study overall: In each case, the material was cDNA or gDNA derived from T cells, B-cell-depleted T cells, or PBMCs.

Sequencing used immunoSEQ multiplex PCR; TCRdb keeps in-frame clones, though not all of them. The data contain approximately 120,000 clones, 65% to 90% of them singletons. The sequencing input was peripheral blood. The clonotype originates from a man older than 75 with active or convalescent COVID-19.

The CDR3 spells CATPWRGRTEKLFF. The CDR3 bases are TGTGCCACCCCCTGGAGGGGGCGAACAGAAAAACTGTTTTTT. V and J are TRBV6-4 and TRBJ1-4, with TRBD1 matching 7 bases. V gave up 10 bases and J gave up 8 bases; unmatched junction bases: 13. This CDR3 has 14 amino acids. Germline lookup yields CDR1 MRHNA and CDR2 SNTAGT.